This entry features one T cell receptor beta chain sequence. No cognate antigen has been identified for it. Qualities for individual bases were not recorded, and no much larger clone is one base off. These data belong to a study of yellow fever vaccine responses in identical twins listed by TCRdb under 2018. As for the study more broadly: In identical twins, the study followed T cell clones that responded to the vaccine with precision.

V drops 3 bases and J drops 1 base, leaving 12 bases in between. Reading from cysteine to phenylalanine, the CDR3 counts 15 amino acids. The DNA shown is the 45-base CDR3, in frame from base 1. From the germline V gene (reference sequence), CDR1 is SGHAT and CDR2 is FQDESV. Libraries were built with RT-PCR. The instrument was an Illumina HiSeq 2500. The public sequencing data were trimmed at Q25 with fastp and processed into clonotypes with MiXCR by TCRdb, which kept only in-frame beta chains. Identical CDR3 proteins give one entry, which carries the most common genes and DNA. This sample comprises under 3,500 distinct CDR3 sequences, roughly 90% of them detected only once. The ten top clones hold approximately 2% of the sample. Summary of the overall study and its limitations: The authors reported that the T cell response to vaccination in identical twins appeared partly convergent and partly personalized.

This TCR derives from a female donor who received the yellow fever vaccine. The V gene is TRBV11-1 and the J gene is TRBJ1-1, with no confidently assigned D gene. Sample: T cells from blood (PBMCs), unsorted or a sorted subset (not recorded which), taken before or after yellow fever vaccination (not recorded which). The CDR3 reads CASSLEVQKNTEAFF. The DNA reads TGTGCCAGCAGCTTGGAAGTGCAGAAGAACACTGAAGCTTTCTTT.